Listed here is a single TCR beta chain. Antigen specificity is unknown. TCRdb re-called the reads through MiXCR, storing one row per CDR3 protein. The top ten clones hold around 20% of a sample with approximately 340,000 distinct CDR3 sequences, 29% of them seen once. This sample is drawn from a study of T cell repertoires in cytomegalovirus infection. V was clipped by 5 bases and J by 1 base; unmatched bases: 3. The CDR3 extends over 14 amino acids. CDR1 and CDR2 from the germline V gene are SEHNR and FQNEAQ (reference sequence). This chain uses TRBV7-9 with TRBJ2-7; 9 bases map to TRBD1. The TCR comes from a human donor in good health (CMV status not recorded). Some clones in this sample may be carry-over from other donors' samples. The starting material was cultured PBMCs, obtained from culture after CMV antigen stimulation. The CDR3 protein is CASSMGQGSYEQYF. The CDR3 nucleotides are TGTGCCAGCAGCATGGGACAGGGATCCTACGAGCAGTACTTC.